This T cell receptor beta chain was sequenced in a study of blood T cell repertoires in COVID-19. Across the study: Samples came from the United States, Italy and Spain, spanning acute and convalescent COVID-19. PBMCs, B-cell-depleted T cells, or T cells provided the cDNA or gDNA that made up the material.

As handled by the study authors: Amplified reference gene primers provided the basis for estimating nucleated cell counts. Profiling relied on immunoSEQ multiplex PCR, and the TCRdb table lists in-frame clones only, not all of them. For V, J and clone size, that table is used; D and trimming come from the DNA. The top ten hold less than 6% of the sample, which has about 210,000 clones, 75% to 85% seen once. This CDR3 has 13 residues. The germline gives CDR1 ENHRY, CDR2 SYGVKD. V shed 3 bases and J shed 11 bases, with 14 bases lying between them. In Seattle, patients joined the study during active infection and were tracked longitudinally.

This TCR derives from a woman in her seventies with COVID-19, enrolled during active disease. This rearrangement joins TRBV10-3 to TRBJ1-5; D is ambiguous. The sequenced sample was peripheral blood. CDR3 sequence: CAISEVVVSAQHF. The CDR3 coding sequence is TGTGCCATCAGTGAAGTAGTCGTTTCGGCCCAGCATTTT.